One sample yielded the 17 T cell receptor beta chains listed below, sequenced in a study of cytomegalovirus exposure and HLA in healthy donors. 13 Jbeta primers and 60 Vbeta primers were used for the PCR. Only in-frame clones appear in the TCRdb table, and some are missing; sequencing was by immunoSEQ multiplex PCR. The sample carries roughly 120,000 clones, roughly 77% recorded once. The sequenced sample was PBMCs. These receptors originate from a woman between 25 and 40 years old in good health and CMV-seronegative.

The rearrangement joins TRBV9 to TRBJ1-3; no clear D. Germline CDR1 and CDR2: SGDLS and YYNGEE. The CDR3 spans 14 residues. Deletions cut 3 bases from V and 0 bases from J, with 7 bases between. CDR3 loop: CASSGLISGNTIYF. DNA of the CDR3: TGTGCCAGCAGCGGACTGATCTCTGGAAACACCATATATTTT.

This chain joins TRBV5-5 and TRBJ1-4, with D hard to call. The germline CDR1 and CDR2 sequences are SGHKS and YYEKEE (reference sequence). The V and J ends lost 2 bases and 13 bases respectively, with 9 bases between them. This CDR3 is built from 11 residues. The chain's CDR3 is CASSLREGLFF. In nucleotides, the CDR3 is TGTGCCAGCAGCTTACGAGAGGGACTGTTTTTT.

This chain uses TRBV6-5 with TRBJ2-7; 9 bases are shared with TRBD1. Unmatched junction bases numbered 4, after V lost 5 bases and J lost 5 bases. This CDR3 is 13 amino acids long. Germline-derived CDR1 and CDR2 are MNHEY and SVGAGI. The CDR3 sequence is CASSVDRGDEQYF. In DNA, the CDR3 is TGTGCCAGCAGTGTGGACAGGGGTGACGAGCAGTACTTC.

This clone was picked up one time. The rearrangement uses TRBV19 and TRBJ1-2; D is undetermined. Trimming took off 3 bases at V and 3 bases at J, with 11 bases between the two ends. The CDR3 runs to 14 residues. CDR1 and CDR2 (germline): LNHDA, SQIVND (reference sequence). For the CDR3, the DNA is TGTGCCAGTAGTATCCGAGGTTTGGACTATGGCTACACCTTC. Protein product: CASSIRGLDYGYTF.

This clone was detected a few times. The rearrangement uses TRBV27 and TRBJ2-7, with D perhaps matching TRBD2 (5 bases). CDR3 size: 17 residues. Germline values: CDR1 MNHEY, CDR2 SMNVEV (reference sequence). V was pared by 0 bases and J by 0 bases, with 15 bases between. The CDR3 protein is CASSLSTFAGDSYEQYF. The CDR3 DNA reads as TGTGCCAGCAGTTTATCTACCTTTGCGGGTGACTCCTACGAGCAGTACTTC.

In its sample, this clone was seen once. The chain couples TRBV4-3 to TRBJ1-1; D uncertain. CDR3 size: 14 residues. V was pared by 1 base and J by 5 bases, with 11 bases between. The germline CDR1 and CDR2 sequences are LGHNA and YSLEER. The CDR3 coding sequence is TGCGCCAGCAGCCAAGCGTCGCACCGGACTGAAGCTTTCTTT. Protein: CASSQASHRTEAFF.

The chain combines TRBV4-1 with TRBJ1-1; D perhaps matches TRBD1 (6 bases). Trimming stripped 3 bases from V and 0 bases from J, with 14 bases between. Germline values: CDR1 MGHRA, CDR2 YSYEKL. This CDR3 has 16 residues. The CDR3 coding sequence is TGCGCCAGCAGCCATGATCGGACAGATTTGAACACTGAAGCTTTCTTT. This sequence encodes CASSHDRTDLNTEAFF.

The CDR3 DNA reads TGTGCCAGCAGCCGACTAGCGGGGGGCGGCAGAACAGATACGCAGTATTTT. It yields the protein CASSRLAGGGRTDTQYF. V usage is TRBV2 and J usage is TRBJ2-3; 13 bases are a match to TRBD2. Germline-derived CDR1 and CDR2 are SNHLY and FYNNEI. Trimming at V came to 6 bases and at J to 3 bases, leaving 9 bases not matched to a gene. CDR3 length: 17 residues.

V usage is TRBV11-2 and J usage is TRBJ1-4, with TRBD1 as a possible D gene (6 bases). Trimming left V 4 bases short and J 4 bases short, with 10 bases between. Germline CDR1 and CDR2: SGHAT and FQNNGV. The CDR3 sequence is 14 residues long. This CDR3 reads CASSSTGYNEKLFF. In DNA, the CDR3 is TGTGCCAGCAGCTCGACAGGCTATAATGAAAAACTGTTTTTT.

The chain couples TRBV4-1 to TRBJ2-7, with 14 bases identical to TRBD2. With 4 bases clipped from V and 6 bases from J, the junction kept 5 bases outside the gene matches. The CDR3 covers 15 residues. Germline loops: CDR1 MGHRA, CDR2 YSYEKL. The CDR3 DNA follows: TGCGCCAGCAGCCGAGGGACTAGCGGGAGTTTCGAGCAGTACTTC. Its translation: CASSRGTSGSFEQYF.

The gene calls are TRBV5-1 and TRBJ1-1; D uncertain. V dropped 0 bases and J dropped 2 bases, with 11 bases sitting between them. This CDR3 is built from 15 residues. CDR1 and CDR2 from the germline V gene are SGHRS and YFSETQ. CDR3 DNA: TGCGCCAGCAGCTTGGCTCCGACTGCCAACACTGAAGCTTTCTTT. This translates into CASSLAPTANTEAFF.

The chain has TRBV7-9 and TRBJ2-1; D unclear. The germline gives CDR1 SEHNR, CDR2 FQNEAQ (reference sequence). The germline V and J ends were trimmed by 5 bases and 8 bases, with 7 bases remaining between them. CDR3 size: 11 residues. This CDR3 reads CASSPFDEQFF. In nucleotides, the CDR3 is TGTGCCAGCAGCCCCTTCGATGAGCAGTTCTTC.

CDR3: CASSLVTGRGNTIYF. The CDR3 DNA sequence: TGTGCCAGCAGCTTGGTGACAGGGAGAGGAAACACCATATATTTT. The V and J genes are TRBV7-9 and TRBJ1-3; 7 nucleotides align to TRBD1. CDR1 is SEHNR, CDR2 FQNEAQ, per germline (reference sequence). Trimming cost V 3 bases and J 4 bases; bases outside gene matches: 6. This CDR3 region has 15 residues.

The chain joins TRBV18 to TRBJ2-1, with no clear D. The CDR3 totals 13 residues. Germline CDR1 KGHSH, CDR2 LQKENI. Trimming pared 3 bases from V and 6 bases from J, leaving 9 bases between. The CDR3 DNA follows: TGTGCCAGCTCACCTCCCTTCCCCAATGAGCAGTTCTTC. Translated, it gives CASSPPFPNEQFF.

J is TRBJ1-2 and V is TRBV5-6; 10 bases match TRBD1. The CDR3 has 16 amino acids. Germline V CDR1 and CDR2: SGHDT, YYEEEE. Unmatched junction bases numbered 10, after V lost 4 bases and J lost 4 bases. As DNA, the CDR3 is TGTGCCAGCAGCACGCTGACAGGGGGCAGAGCCTATGGCTACACCTTC. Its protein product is CASSTLTGGRAYGYTF.

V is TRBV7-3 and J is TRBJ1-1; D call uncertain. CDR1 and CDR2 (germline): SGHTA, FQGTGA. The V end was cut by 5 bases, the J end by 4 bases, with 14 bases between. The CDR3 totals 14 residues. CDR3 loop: CASSVSTGITEAFF. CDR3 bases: TGTGCCAGCAGCGTGTCGACGGGAATCACTGAAGCTTTCTTT.

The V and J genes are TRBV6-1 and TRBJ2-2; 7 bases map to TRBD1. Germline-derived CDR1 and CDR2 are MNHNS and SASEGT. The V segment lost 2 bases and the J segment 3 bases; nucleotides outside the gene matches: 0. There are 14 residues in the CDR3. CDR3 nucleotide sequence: TGTGCCAGCAGTGAACAGGGGGACACCGGGGAGCTGTTTTTT. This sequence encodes CASSEQGDTGELFF.